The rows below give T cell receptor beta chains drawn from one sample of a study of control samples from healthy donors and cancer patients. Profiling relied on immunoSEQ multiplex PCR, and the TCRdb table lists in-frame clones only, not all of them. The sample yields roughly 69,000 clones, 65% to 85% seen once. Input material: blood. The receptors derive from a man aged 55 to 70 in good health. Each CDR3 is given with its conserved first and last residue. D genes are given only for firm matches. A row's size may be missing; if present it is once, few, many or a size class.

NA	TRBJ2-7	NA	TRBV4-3	CASSQYRVGGYEQYF	TGCGCCAGCAGCCAATACAGGGTGGGGGGTTACGAGCAGTACTTC
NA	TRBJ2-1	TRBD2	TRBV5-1	CASSSVPGLALNEQFF	TGCGCCAGCAGCTCGGTCCCGGGACTAGCGTTGAATGAGCAGTTCTTC
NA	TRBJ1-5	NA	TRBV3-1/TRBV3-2	CASSQAHSGGNQPQHF	TGTGCCAGCAGCCAAGCGCACTCGGGGGGCAATCAGCCCCAGCATTTT
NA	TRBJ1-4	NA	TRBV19	CASSIMGTTNEKLFF	TGTGCCAGTAGTATAATGGGGACAACTAATGAAAAACTGTTTTTT
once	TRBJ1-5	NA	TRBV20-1	CSASREEGNQPQHF	TGCAGTGCTAGTAGGGAGGAGGGCAATCAGCCCCAGCATTTT
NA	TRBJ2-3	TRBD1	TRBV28	CASSRTGTGWGTDTQYF	TGTGCCAGCAGTCGCACCGGGACAGGATGGGGCACAGATACGCAGTATTTT
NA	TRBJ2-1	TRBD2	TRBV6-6	CASRGGTSGRYNEQFF	TGTGCCAGCAGAGGCGGGACTAGCGGGAGATACAATGAGCAGTTCTTC
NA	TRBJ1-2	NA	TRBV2	CASSEGGRSYGYTF	TGTGCCAGCAGTGAAGGGGGCCGTTCTTATGGCTACACCTTC
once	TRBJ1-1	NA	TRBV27	CASSLWGSSTEAFF	TGTGCCAGCAGTTTATGGGGTAGTTCCACTGAAGCTTTCTTT
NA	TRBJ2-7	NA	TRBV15	CATSREATRDITYEQYF	TGTGCCACCAGCAGAGAGGCCACGCGGGATATAACCTACGAGCAGTACTTC
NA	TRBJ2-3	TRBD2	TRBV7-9	CASSLTSGRTDTQYF	TGTGCCAGCAGCTTGACTAGCGGTCGCACAGATACGCAGTATTTT
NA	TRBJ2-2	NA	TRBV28	CAIQGGNTGELFF	TGTGCCATCCAGGGGGGGAACACCGGGGAGCTGTTTTTT
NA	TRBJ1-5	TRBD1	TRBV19	CASRPPGQGQPQHF	TGTGCCAGTAGACCTCCGGGACAGGGTCAGCCCCAGCATTTT
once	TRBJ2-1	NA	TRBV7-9	CASSWISWGSYNEQFF	TGTGCCAGCAGCTGGATCTCCTGGGGTTCCTACAATGAGCAGTTCTTC
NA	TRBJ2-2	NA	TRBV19	CASSIVTTGELFF	TGTGCCAGTAGTATAGTAACTACCGGGGAGCTGTTTTTT
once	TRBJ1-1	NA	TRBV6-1	CASSEKGLTEAFF	TGTGCCAGCAGTGAAAAGGGTCTAACTGAAGCTTTCTTT
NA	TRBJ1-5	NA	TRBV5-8	CASSLGGVLGNQPQHF	TGTGCCAGCAGCTTGGGGGGAGTTTTGGGCAATCAGCCCCAGCATTTT
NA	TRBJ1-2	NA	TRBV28	CASSQPTAGGDGYTF	TGTGCCAGCAGCCAACCAACGGCCGGGGGGGATGGCTACACCTTC
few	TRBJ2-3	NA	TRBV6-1	CASSEGGYTDTQYF	TGTGCCAGCAGTGAAGGTGGTTACACAGATACGCAGTATTTT
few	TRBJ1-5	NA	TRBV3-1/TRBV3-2	CASSQGPNQPQHF	TGTGCCAGCAGCCAAGGCCCCAATCAGCCCCAGCATTTT
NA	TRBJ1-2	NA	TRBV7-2	CASSLARRQTYGYTF	TGTGCCAGCAGCTTAGCGCGTAGACAGACCTATGGCTACACCTTC
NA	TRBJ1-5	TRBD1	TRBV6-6	CASSRDRGANQPQHF	TGTGCCAGCAGTCGGGACAGGGGGGCTAATCAGCCCCAGCATTTT
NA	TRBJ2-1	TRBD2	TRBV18	CASSPLAGGPNGNEQFF	TGTGCCAGCTCACCCTTAGCGGGGGGGCCTAATGGGAATGAGCAGTTCTTC
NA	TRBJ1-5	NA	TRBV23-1	CASSQSEGRWGHNQPQHF	TGCGCCAGCAGTCAATCCGAGGGCCGGTGGGGTCACAATCAGCCCCAGCATTTT
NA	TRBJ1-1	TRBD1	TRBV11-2	CASSSSGTGPTEAFF	TGTGCCAGCAGCTCCTCCGGGACAGGGCCCACTGAAGCTTTCTTT
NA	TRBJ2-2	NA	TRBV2	CASGRGNTGELFF	TGTGCCAGCGGGAGAGGGAACACCGGGGAGCTGTTTTTT
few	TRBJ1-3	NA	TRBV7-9	CASSSPGRTGNTIYF	TGTGCCAGCAGCTCTCCAGGGAGGACGGGAAACACCATATATTTT
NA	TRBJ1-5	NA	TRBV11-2	CASSLDHFNQPQHF	TGTGCCAGCAGCTTAGACCATTTCAATCAGCCCCAGCATTTT
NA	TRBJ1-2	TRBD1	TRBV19	CASNRQGASDGYTF	TGTGCCAGTAATAGACAGGGGGCGTCTGATGGCTACACCTTC
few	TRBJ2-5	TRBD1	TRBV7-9	CASSLGTGAETQYF	TGTGCCAGCAGCTTAGGTACAGGGGCTGAGACCCAGTACTTC
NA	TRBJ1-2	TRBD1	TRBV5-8	CASSRDRRGYGYTF	TGTGCCAGCAGCCGGGACAGGAGGGGCTATGGCTACACCTTC
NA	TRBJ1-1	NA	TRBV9	CASSVGPLKGDEAFF	TGTGCCAGCAGCGTAGGCCCCCTTAAGGGAGATGAAGCTTTCTTT
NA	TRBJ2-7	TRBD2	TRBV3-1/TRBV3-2	CASSPDTLAGGREQYF	TGTGCCAGCAGCCCCGACACCCTAGCGGGAGGGCGGGAGCAGTACTTC
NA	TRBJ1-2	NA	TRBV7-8	CASSLALGRNYGYTF	TGTGCCAGCAGCTTAGCGTTGGGGCGGAACTATGGCTACACCTTC
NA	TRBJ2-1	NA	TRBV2	CASSETRYEQFF	TGTGCCAGCAGTGAAACTAGGTATGAGCAGTTCTTC
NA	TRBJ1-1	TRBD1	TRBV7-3	CASSAKTGLWGNTEAFF	TGTGCCAGCAGCGCCAAGACAGGGCTCTGGGGGAACACTGAAGCTTTCTTT
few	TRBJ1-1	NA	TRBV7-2	CASTSSGLNTEAFF	TGTGCCAGCACCTCGAGTGGGCTCAACACTGAAGCTTTCTTT
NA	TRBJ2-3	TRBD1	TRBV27	CASSLSGRGQDTQYF	TGTGCCAGCAGTTTATCGGGCAGGGGACAGGATACGCAGTATTTT